These 26 T cell receptor beta chains share one sample of origin, sequenced in a study of control samples from healthy donors and cancer patients. Sequencing was performed with immunoSEQ multiplex PCR; in TCRdb, only in-frame clones are kept and a portion is missing. Altogether around 120,000 clones are present, approximately 90% being singletons, with the ten largest covering about 7.2%. Sequencing input: blood. Receptors were obtained from a woman between 18 and 29 years old in good health.

The CDR3 sequence is CASTRIAGGLGTDTQYF. The CDR3 region has the DNA TGTGCCAGCACGAGGATAGCGGGGGGGCTGGGGACAGATACGCAGTATTTT. The chain carries TRBV28 and TRBJ2-3, with 11 bases identical to TRBD2. Germline values: CDR1 MDHEN, CDR2 SYDVKM. V shed 7 bases and J 3 bases; nucleotides not matched to a gene: 12. This CDR3 spans 17 amino acids.

The rearrangement uses TRBV30 and TRBJ2-2, with D hard to call. The length of the CDR3 is 17 residues. CDR1 and CDR2 from the germline V gene are GTSNPN and SVGIG (reference sequence). The V and J ends lost 2 bases and 0 bases respectively, with 16 bases between them. The CDR3 DNA reads TGTGCCTGGAGTTTTCAATATGGGCATTCGAACACCGGGGAGCTGTTTTTT. This codes for CAWSFQYGHSNTGELFF.

The chain employs TRBV9 and TRBJ2-2; 7 bases align to TRBD2. From germline, CDR1 is SGDLS and CDR2 YYNGEE. This CDR3 has 16 amino acids. After removal of 0 bases from V and 5 bases from J, the junction contained 7 bases not matched to a gene. The CDR3 DNA follows: TGTGCCAGCAGCGTAGCGGCGGGAGTTAGGACCGGGGAGCTGTTTTTT. Encoded protein: CASSVAAGVRTGELFF.

The V and J genes are TRBV4-3 and TRBJ2-2; TRBD2 is a possible D gene (6 bases). The V end lost 0 bases, the J end lost 9 bases, and 29 bases lay between the germline ends. Germline CDR1 is LGHNA and CDR2 is YSLEER. The CDR3 has 20 residues. The CDR3 sequence is CASSQEYAQWDSHKFRELFF. The CDR3 DNA reads as TGCGCCAGCAGCCAAGAATACGCACAATGGGACTCCCACAAATTCCGGGAGCTGTTTTTT.

The chain combines TRBV28 with TRBJ1-4; 8 nucleotides agree with TRBD1. V shed 5 bases, J shed 7 bases, and the junction held 6 bases outside the gene matches. Germline-derived CDR1 and CDR2 are MDHEN and SYDVKM. CDR3 length equals 14 residues. As DNA, the CDR3 is TGTGCCAGCAGTCGACAGGGGTGGCGTGAAAAACTGTTTTTT. Translation: CASSRQGWREKLFF.

This chain links TRBV18 with TRBJ1-3, with D perhaps TRBD1 (5 bases). The germline gives CDR1 KGHSH, CDR2 LQKENI. V was trimmed by 3 bases and J by 2 bases, leaving 11 bases between them. The CDR3 is 15 amino acids. CDR3 DNA sequence: TGTGCCAGCTCACCGAGCCAGGGCCCTGGAAACACCATATATTTT. It translates to CASSPSQGPGNTIYF.

The chain has TRBV6-6 and TRBJ2-6; possibly TRBD2 for D (6 bases). Trimming removed 2 bases from V and 0 bases from J, with 8 bases in between. This CDR3 is built from 16 residues. CDR1 and CDR2 from the germline V gene are MNHNY and SVGAGI (reference sequence). CDR3: CASSYGRSSGANVLTF. As DNA, the CDR3 is TGTGCCAGCAGTTACGGGAGGAGCTCTGGGGCCAACGTCCTGACTTTC.

The chain couples TRBV4-3 to TRBJ2-1; 10 bases are shared with TRBD2. The V and J ends lost 0 bases and 3 bases, in that order; junction bases with no gene match: 14. CDR3 length equals 20 residues. The germline V gene has CDR1 LGHNA and CDR2 YSLEER. This CDR3 is CASSQDPAGGPQSFYNEQFF. The CDR3 nucleotides read TGCGCCAGCAGCCAAGATCCAGCGGGGGGGCCTCAATCCTTCTACAATGAGCAGTTCTTC.

The chain joins TRBV7-9 to TRBJ1-2; D gene unclear. V was shortened by 7 bases and J by 0 bases, with 15 bases between the two germline ends. Germline assignment: CDR1 SEHNR and CDR2 FQNEAQ (reference sequence). The CDR3 has 15 amino acids. The CDR3 region has the DNA TGTGCCAGCAAGGGCAGCCTGAAGGCTAACTATGGCTACACCTTC. This codes for CASKGSLKANYGYTF.

The chain uses TRBV7-2 and TRBJ2-2, with 10 bases that match TRBD1. There are 16 residues in the CDR3. Germline V CDR1 and CDR2: SGHTA, FQGNSA. V lost 5 bases, J lost 7 bases, and 10 bases stayed unmatched. The CDR3 is CASSRSRDRGIGELFF. The CDR3 bases are TGTGCCAGCAGCCGGTCCCGGGACAGGGGCATCGGGGAGCTGTTTTTT.

The CDR3 loop is CSVAQTSGNTIYF. The CDR3 coding sequence is TGCAGCGTTGCCCAGACCTCTGGAAACACCATATATTTT. The chain carries TRBV29-1 and TRBJ1-3; D remains unclear. Germline V gene lookup returns CDR1 SQVTM and CDR2 ANQGSEA. V was shortened by 4 bases and J by 0 bases, with 7 bases between the two germline ends. The CDR3 contains 13 residues.

This sequence joins TRBV20-1 and TRBJ2-1; D is unclear. This CDR3 region has 14 residues. Germline assignment: CDR1 DFQATT and CDR2 SNEGSKA (reference sequence). The V gene lost 3 bases and the J gene lost 2 bases, with 11 bases spanning the gap. CDR3 amino acids: CSASKLGAYNEQFF. The CDR3 nucleotides are TGCAGTGCTAGTAAGTTGGGCGCCTACAATGAGCAGTTCTTC.

This clone was seen a few times. The V call is TRBV4-3, the J call TRBJ1-2; D gene uncertain. Trimming pared 0 bases from V and 0 bases from J, leaving 5 bases between. Germline CDR1 and CDR2: LGHNA and YSLEER. The CDR3 spans 14 residues. For the CDR3, the DNA is TGCGCCAGCAGCCAAGATAGGGCTAACTATGGCTACACCTTC. Translation gives CASSQDRANYGYTF.

DNA of the CDR3: TGTGCCACCAGCTTCCTGGGACAGAAAATGAATGAAAAACTGTTTTTT. The encoded protein is CATSFLGQKMNEKLFF. The chain joins TRBV15 to TRBJ1-4; the match to TRBD1 covers 7 bases. The CDR3 extends over 16 amino acids. Per germline, CDR1 LNHNV and CDR2 YYDKDF (reference sequence). The V and J ends lost 5 bases and 5 bases, in that order; junction bases with no gene match: 11.

This sequence joins TRBV30 and TRBJ1-2; 7 positions agree with TRBD1. V trimming: 4 bases; J trimming: 5 bases; junction bases outside the gene matches: 13. The CDR3 is made up of 15 amino acids. Germline V gene data show CDR1 as GTSNPN and CDR2 as SVGIG (reference sequence). Here the CDR3 DNA reads TGTGCCTGGATCCGCTCTGGGACAGAAAGTTATGGCTACACCTTC. Residues: CAWIRSGTESYGYTF.

The V and J genes are TRBV28 and TRBJ1-2; D uncertain. Germline-derived CDR1 and CDR2 are MDHEN and SYDVKM. V lost 3 bases to trimming and J lost 7 bases, with 12 bases between them. This CDR3 is 13 amino acids long. CDR3 nucleotides: TGTGCCAGCAGTTTGGAGGACCTTACTGGCTACACCTTC. It encodes CASSLEDLTGYTF.

The chain is built from TRBV6-5 and TRBJ2-7; D ambiguous. Germline-derived CDR1 and CDR2 are MNHEY and SVGAGI. The V end was cut by 7 bases, the J end by 6 bases, with 13 bases between. The CDR3 length is 12 residues. The CDR3, as DNA: TGTGCCAGCACTCGGACGTGGGTCGAGCAGTACTTC. This codes for CASTRTWVEQYF.

The chain links TRBV6-5 to TRBJ2-7; D uncertain. The V gene's germline CDR1 is MNHEY and CDR2 SVGAGI. This CDR3 is 13 amino acids long. The germline V and J ends were trimmed by 0 bases and 3 bases, with 6 bases remaining between them. CDR3: CASSYSSDYEQYF. The CDR3, as DNA: TGTGCCAGCAGTTACTCGAGTGACTACGAGCAGTACTTC.

This rearrangement joins TRBV2 to TRBJ1-5; 10 nucleotides align to TRBD1. The CDR3 length is 18 residues. Germline CDR1 is SNHLY and CDR2 is FYNNEI. J was trimmed by 5 bases and V by 5 bases; bases with no gene match: 15. The CDR3 spells CASSLRQGARGFHQPQHF. The CDR3 DNA reads as TGTGCCAGCAGTTTAAGACAGGGGGCGCGGGGGTTTCATCAGCCCCAGCATTTT.

The chain links TRBV4-1 to TRBJ2-1; D tentatively fits TRBD1 or TRBD2 (7 bases each). CDR1 and CDR2 (germline): MGHRA, YSYEKL. V gave up 4 bases and J gave up 7 bases, with 20 bases separating them. The CDR3 covers 16 residues. The CDR3, as DNA: TGCGCCAGCAGCCCTCAGGGGGGGGCGCGAGGAAATGAGCAGTTCTTC. As protein: CASSPQGGARGNEQFF.

The V and J genes are TRBV30 and TRBJ2-7; maybe TRBD1 (5 bases). Germline lookup yields CDR1 GTSNPN and CDR2 SVGIG (reference sequence). This CDR3 region has 14 residues. V was clipped by 0 bases and J by 3 bases, with 12 bases between them. In nucleotides, the CDR3 is TGTGCCTGGAGTGTACGGCAGGGTAACTACGAGCAGTACTTC. Its translation: CAWSVRQGNYEQYF.

The gene calls are TRBV28 and TRBJ1-5; D gene ambiguous. The V gene's germline CDR1 is MDHEN and CDR2 SYDVKM. The CDR3 runs to 15 residues. V shed 3 bases and J shed 8 bases, with 17 bases lying between them. CDR3 in DNA: TGTGCCAGCAGTTTGACCCTAAGGGCGAGTGAGCCCCAGCATTTT. This gives the protein CASSLTLRASEPQHF.

Worth noting for this clone: One end of the junction is discordant with germline, which a read error may explain. This same CDR3 is encoded by further DNA sequences in the sample. V and J are TRBV28 and TRBJ2-2, with D perhaps being TRBD1 or TRBD2 (5 bases each). Per germline, CDR1 MDHEN and CDR2 SYDVKM. This CDR3 is built from 15 residues. CDR3 in DNA: TGTGCCAGCAGGGATGGGCAGGGTGACACCGGGGAACTGTTTTTT. It codes for CASRDGQGDTGELFF.

J is TRBJ2-1 and V is TRBV29-1, with a weak D call TRBD1 (5 bases). Germline values: CDR1 SQVTM, CDR2 ANQGSEA. V gave up 5 bases and J gave up 4 bases, with 12 bases separating them. This CDR3 has 13 residues. The DNA for the CDR3 is TGCAGCGTTTTAACAGGAGCTTACAATGAGCAGTTCTTC. Translation gives CSVLTGAYNEQFF.

The count of this clone is one. The CDR3 reads CASSQVLVSKDNEKLFF. CDR3 in DNA: TGTGCCAGCAGCCAAGTACTCGTTAGCAAGGATAATGAAAAACTGTTTTTT. This rearrangement joins TRBV14 to TRBJ1-4; D remains unclear. V was shortened by 1 base and J by 4 bases, with 16 bases between the two germline ends. Per the germline V gene, CDR1 is SGHDN and CDR2 is FVKESK. This CDR3 has 17 amino acids.

The chain uses TRBV18 and TRBJ1-5; D unclear. Per the germline V gene, CDR1 is KGHSH and CDR2 is LQKENI. The CDR3 contains 13 residues. V was trimmed by 2 bases and J by 4 bases, leaving 6 bases between them. The CDR3 nucleotides are TGTGCCAGCTCACCATCATGGAATCAGCCCCAGCATTTT. Protein sequence: CASSPSWNQPQHF.